This T cell receptor (beta chain) was identified in a study of blood T cell repertoires in COVID-19. Across the study: COVID-19 samples from acute and convalescent phases originated in the United States, Italy and Spain. The analysed material was cDNA or gDNA that came from T cells, B-cell-depleted T cells, or PBMCs.

Per the original methods: By means of reference gene primer amplification, nucleated cell counts were estimated. Libraries were prepared by immunoSEQ multiplex PCR; TCRdb keeps only in-frame clonotypes and omits some of them. V and J calls and clone size are as listed in that table; D and trimming were resolved from the DNA. This table holds roughly 97,000 clones, roughly four fifths found once. CDR3 length: 14 amino acids. The V and J ends lost 6 bases and 0 bases, in that order; junction bases with no gene match: 5. Germline CDR1 is SQVTM and CDR2 is ANQGSEA. The clonotype originates from a man aged 60 to 75 with acute or convalescent COVID-19. The sequenced sample consisted of peripheral blood. The rearrangement uses TRBV29-1 and TRBJ1-5; 7 bases are shared with TRBD1. The CDR3 region is CSVQGLDSNQPQHF. For the CDR3, the DNA is TGCAGCGTACAGGGGTTGGATAGCAATCAGCCCCAGCATTTT.